Below are 31 T cell receptor beta chains sequenced from a single sample in a study of T cell repertoires in cytomegalovirus infection. These receptors have no known antigen. TCRdb processed the reads anew with MiXCR; each CDR3 protein has one entry. The sample has under 120,000 distinct CDR3 sequences; under 45% are singletons. Sequencing was performed on CD8+ T cells from cultured PBMCs, taken from culture after CMV antigen stimulation. All receptors come from a human donor in good health (CMV status not recorded). Some clones in this sample may be carry-over from other donors' samples.

The chain carries TRBV7-2 and TRBJ1-1; perhaps TRBD1 as D (5 bases). The V and J ends lost 6 bases and 3 bases respectively, with 11 bases between them. CDR1 and CDR2 from the germline V gene are SGHTA and FQGNSA. CDR3 length equals 13 residues. CDR3 DNA sequence: TGTGCCAGCAGTTCCCGGACACACACTGAAGCTTTCTTT. This encodes CASSSRTHTEAFF.

The chain carries TRBV11-2 and TRBJ2-1; maybe TRBD2 (7 bases). Trimming pared 6 bases from V and 4 bases from J, leaving 19 bases between. CDR1 and CDR2 from the germline V gene are SGHAT and FQNNGV. This CDR3 spans 16 amino acids. As DNA, the CDR3 is TGTGCCAGCAGGCTCCCTGGGGGGGCCGGATACAATGAGCAGTTCTTC. Its protein is CASRLPGGAGYNEQFF.

J is TRBJ2-2 and V is TRBV18; D not resolved. The germline V and J ends were trimmed by 2 bases and 6 bases, with 10 bases remaining between them. This CDR3 has 14 amino acids. CDR1 KGHSH and CDR2 LQKENI come from the germline V gene. CDR3 DNA: TGTGCCAGCTCACCAGGGAACGGCGCCGGGGAGCTGTTTTTT. Residues: CASSPGNGAGELFF. Together with reference TRBV18 and TRBJ2-2, the CDR3 gives the full variable domain: NAGVMQNPRHLVRRRGQEARLRCSPMKGHSHVYWYRQLPEEGLKFMVYLQKENIIDESGMPKERFSAEFPKEGPSILRIQQVVRGDSAAYFCASSPGNGAGELFFGEGSRLTVL.

The gene calls are TRBV28 and TRBJ1-5, with a tentative D call TRBD1 (6 bases). Deletions cut 7 bases from V and 6 bases from J, with 16 bases between. The germline V gene has CDR1 MDHEN and CDR2 SYDVKM. This CDR3 region has 14 residues. Here the CDR3 reads CASTLMGAAQPQHF. In DNA, the CDR3 is TGTGCCAGCACTTTGATGGGGGCAGCTCAGCCCCAGCATTTT.

V and J are TRBV19 and TRBJ2-3; 11 bases match TRBD1. The germline CDR1 and CDR2 sequences are LNHDA and SQIVND (reference sequence). With 1 base clipped from V and 2 bases from J, the junction kept 5 bases outside the gene matches. CDR3 length equals 17 residues. The CDR3 is CASSIVGTGGLTDTQYF. The CDR3 nucleotides are TGTGCCAGTAGTATAGTTGGGACAGGGGGACTCACAGATACGCAGTATTTT.

In the case of this clonotype: This CDR3 fails to terminate in the conserved phenylalanine or tryptophan, so it likely reflects a read error. The rearrangement uses TRBV7-9 and TRBJ1-1, with 8 positions matching TRBD1. The CDR3 is 13 residues long. Germline-derived CDR1 and CDR2 are SEHNR and FQNEAQ (reference sequence). V was clipped by 5 bases and J by 4 bases; unmatched bases: 3. CDR3 protein: CASSPTGVTEAFL. The CDR3 DNA is TGTGCCAGCAGCCCGACAGGGGTCACTGAAGCTTTCCTT.

This clonotype was recorded once. The chain joins TRBV7-6 to TRBJ2-7; D is perhaps TRBD1 (6 bases). CDR3 length equals 14 residues. Germline CDR1 is SGHVS and CDR2 is FNYEAQ. Trimming removed 5 bases from V and 3 bases from J, with 14 bases in between. DNA for the CDR3: TGTGCCAGCAGCAACCGGGACATGATCTACGAGCAGTACTTC. Translation gives CASSNRDMIYEQYF.

The chain uses TRBV29-1 and TRBJ1-1; 9 bases line up with TRBD1. Looked up from germline, CDR1 is SQVTM and CDR2 is ANQGSEA. The CDR3 runs 14 residues. Trimming removed 2 bases from V and 5 bases from J; junction bases left unmatched: 6. CDR3 sequence (DNA): TGCAGCGTTGAAAACAGGGGGCGCGGAACTGAAGCTTTCTTT. Translation: CSVENRGRGTEAFF.

In this sample, this clonotype turned up a few times. The chain employs TRBV7-9 and TRBJ2-3, with D perhaps TRBD1 (6 bases). The CDR3 is 17 residues long. CDR1 and CDR2 (germline): SEHNR, FQNEAQ (reference sequence). Trimming cost V 5 bases and J 2 bases, with 20 bases left between them. The CDR3 spells CASSIYGVGTPTDTQYF. The CDR3 coding sequence is TGTGCCAGCAGCATTTATGGGGTAGGGACACCCACAGATACGCAGTATTTT. Full variable domain (missing parts from reference TRBV7-9 and TRBJ2-3): DTGVSQNPRHKITKRGQNVTFRCDPISEHNRLYWYRQTLGQGPEFLTYFQNEAQLEKSRLLSDRFSAERPKGSFSTLEIQRTEQGDSAMYLCASSIYGVGTPTDTQYFGPGTRLTVL.

The chain employs TRBV9 and TRBJ2-2; 9 bases match TRBD2. Losses at the gene ends were 0 bases for V and 4 bases for J; bases not matched to a gene: 4. CDR1 is SGDLS, CDR2 YYNGEE, per germline. This CDR3 is built from 16 residues. For the CDR3, the DNA is TGTGCCAGCAGCGTAGGAAATAGCGGGGGCACCGGGGAGCTGTTTTTT. Translated, it gives CASSVGNSGGTGELFF.

The rearrangement joins TRBV7-2 to TRBJ1-3; perhaps TRBD1 as D (6 bases). The germline CDR1 and CDR2 sequences are SGHTA and FQGNSA. Trimming shortened V by 5 bases and J by 3 bases, and 17 bases separated the two germline ends. This CDR3 region has 16 residues. The DNA for the CDR3 is TGTGCCAGCAGCCGCCGAACGGGGGCAGATGGAAACACCATATATTTT. Translation: CASSRRTGADGNTIYF.

This clonotype has a count of ten or more. The chain is built from TRBV7-3 and TRBJ2-1, with 14 bases lining up with TRBD2. Unmatched junction bases numbered 7, after V lost 7 bases and J lost 5 bases. This CDR3 region has 16 residues. Germline-derived CDR1 and CDR2 are SGHTA and FQGTGA. CDR3 region: CASKTTGLAGDNEQFF. In DNA form, the CDR3 reads TGTGCCAGCAAGACTACGGGACTAGCGGGGGACAATGAGCAGTTCTTC.

The chain employs TRBV6-8 and TRBJ2-2; 9 bases fit TRBD1. The CDR3 is 15 amino acids. Germline V gene sequence: CDR1 MNHGY, CDR2 SAAAGT. The trim removed 6 bases at V and 5 bases at J, leaving 7 bases unmatched. Written as DNA, the CDR3 is TGTGCCAGCAGCTCCGGGACAGGGATGACCGGGGAGCTGTTTTTT. Its translation is CASSSGTGMTGELFF.

This clonotype was detected only a few times. The V call is TRBV12-3 or TRBV12-4, the J call TRBJ1-2; 9 positions agree with TRBD1. Trimming cost V 1 base and J 5 bases; bases outside gene matches: 17. The length of the CDR3 is 19 residues. Here the CDR3 reads CASSLVAGTGHFGSYGYTF. DNA of the CDR3: TGTGCCAGCAGTTTAGTAGCCGGGACAGGGCATTTCGGATCATATGGCTACACCTTC.

This clonotype came up a few times. This sequence joins TRBV28 and TRBJ1-1; unclear D gene. V shed 3 bases and J shed 5 bases, with 10 bases lying between them. This CDR3 comprises 13 residues. Germline loops: CDR1 MDHEN, CDR2 SYDVKM. This chain's CDR3 is CASSFPGETEAFF. In DNA form, the CDR3 reads TGTGCCAGCAGTTTCCCAGGCGAGACTGAAGCTTTCTTT.

This chain links TRBV7-8 with TRBJ1-2; TRBD1 aligns across 7 bases. J was trimmed by 6 bases and V by 2 bases; bases with no gene match: 9. The germline V gene encodes CDR1 SGHVS and CDR2 FQNEAQ. The CDR3 spans 15 residues. The CDR3 sequence: CASSLYGQEMDGYTF. The CDR3 bases are TGTGCCAGCAGCTTATATGGACAGGAGATGGATGGCTACACCTTC.

This clonotype was counted a few times. CDR3 coding DNA: TGTGCCAGCAGCTTACCCGGGACAGGAGGTACCGGGGAGCTGTTTTTT. Protein sequence: CASSLPGTGGTGELFF. J is TRBJ2-2 and V is TRBV7-9, with 8 nucleotides matching TRBD1. The CDR3 has 16 residues. The trim removed 2 bases at V and 5 bases at J, leaving 7 bases unmatched. Germline assignment: CDR1 SEHNR and CDR2 FQNEAQ (reference sequence).

The J gene is TRBJ2-4, the V gene TRBV2; perhaps D is TRBD1 or TRBD2 (5 bases each). The CDR3 is 12 amino acids. The germline CDR1 and CDR2 sequences are SNHLY and FYNNEI. V was trimmed by 8 bases and J by 3 bases, leaving 8 bases between them. CDR3 nucleotide sequence: TGTGCCAGCTTGGGGGACAAAAACATTCAGTACTTC. Amino acids: CASLGDKNIQYF.

The V call is TRBV7-3, the J call TRBJ2-2; no clear D. The ends were cut back, 5 bases at V and 4 bases at J, with 8 bases in the middle. Germline CDR1 and CDR2: SGHTA and FQGTGA. This CDR3 is built from 13 residues. CDR3 coding DNA: TGTGCCAGCAGCAGTTGGTCCACCGGGGAGCTGTTTTTT. It yields the protein CASSSWSTGELFF.

This clonotype was counted many times. The V call is TRBV4-1, the J call TRBJ1-2, with a possible D match to TRBD1 (6 bases). The CDR3 runs 16 residues. The ends were cut back, 0 bases at V and 2 bases at J, with 13 bases in the middle. The germline CDR1 and CDR2 sequences are MGHRA and YSYEKL. The CDR3 DNA is TGCGCCAGCAGCCAAGAACCCCGGGACACCAACTATGGCTACACCTTC. Protein product: CASSQEPRDTNYGYTF.

V and J are TRBV28 and TRBJ1-1; D is possibly TRBD1 (6 bases). The ends were cut back, 5 bases at V and 3 bases at J, with 13 bases in the middle. Germline V gene data show CDR1 as MDHEN and CDR2 as SYDVKM. The CDR3 is 14 residues long. CDR3 DNA sequence: TGTGCCAGCAGTCCTCTCGAGGGGGACACTGAAGCTTTCTTT. Translated: CASSPLEGDTEAFF.

The V call is TRBV12-3 or TRBV12-4, the J call TRBJ2-5; D gene ambiguous. Trimming cost V 4 bases and J 5 bases, with 17 bases left between them. The CDR3 contains 15 residues. CDR3 DNA sequence: TGTGCCAGCAGTTCCCTCGGGTCTAGGGCCGAGACCCAGTACTTC. This codes for CASSSLGSRAETQYF.

The CDR3 is CASSQMGTPRVTDTQYF. As DNA, the CDR3 is TGTGCCAGCAGCCAGATGGGGACCCCGAGGGTCACAGATACGCAGTATTTT. The gene calls are TRBV27 and TRBJ2-3; D assignment may be TRBD1 or TRBD2 (5 bases each). Germline V gives CDR1 MNHEY, CDR2 SMNVEV (reference sequence). CDR3 size: 17 residues. Trimming stripped 6 bases from V and 2 bases from J, with 21 bases between.

The chain links TRBV28 to TRBJ2-7, with 10 positions matching TRBD2. This CDR3 contains 18 residues. Looked up from germline, CDR1 is MDHEN and CDR2 is SYDVKM. Unmatched junction bases numbered 14, after V lost 3 bases and J lost 3 bases. This CDR3 is CASSFGLWPSGGFYEQYF. CDR3 nucleotides: TGTGCCAGCAGTTTCGGGTTGTGGCCTAGCGGGGGCTTCTACGAGCAGTACTTC.

This clonotype was seen only once. J is TRBJ2-1 and V is TRBV27, with 7 bases identical to TRBD1. The J segment lost 7 bases and the V segment lost 8 bases, leaving 5 bases of the junction unmatched. This CDR3 region has 12 residues. Germline lookup yields CDR1 MNHEY and CDR2 SMNVEV (reference sequence). The CDR3 reads CASGPGGNEQFF. The DNA of the CDR3 is TGTGCCAGCGGGCCAGGGGGAAATGAGCAGTTCTTC.

In this sample, this clonotype turned up once. This chain connects TRBV15 to TRBJ2-1; 11 nucleotides agree with TRBD1. Germline values: CDR1 LNHNV, CDR2 YYDKDF (reference sequence). This CDR3 has 19 amino acids. Trimming removed 0 bases from V and 5 bases from J; junction bases left unmatched: 12. The CDR3 loop reads CATSRDHPGQGERDNEQFF. The CDR3, as DNA: TGTGCCACCAGCAGAGATCACCCGGGACAGGGGGAAAGGGACAATGAGCAGTTCTTC. Together with reference TRBV15 and TRBJ2-1, the CDR3 gives the full variable domain: DAMVIQNPRYQVTQFGKPVTLSCSQTLNHNVMYWYQQKSSQAPKLLFHYYDKDFNNEADTPDNFQSRRPNTSFCFLDIRSPGLGDTAMYLCATSRDHPGQGERDNEQFFGPGTRLTVL.

This clonotype was counted a few times. The CDR3 DNA sequence: TGTGCCAGCAGTTTAGCGGGCGGGTTATACAATGAGCAGTTCTTC. This codes for CASSLAGGLYNEQFF. V usage is TRBV2 and J usage is TRBJ2-1; 7 positions match TRBD2. Trimming removed 5 bases from V and 4 bases from J; junction bases left unmatched: 8. This CDR3 is 15 amino acids long. CDR1 and CDR2 from the germline V gene are SNHLY and FYNNEI.

This clonotype has only a few counts. The rearrangement uses TRBV7-6 and TRBJ2-7; D is unresolved. Germline CDR1 reads SGHVS; CDR2 reads FNYEAQ. V dropped 5 bases and J dropped 3 bases, with 14 bases sitting between them. The CDR3 is made up of 14 amino acids. CDR3 DNA sequence: TGTGCCAGCAGCCTACAGACTGCAGGCTACGAGCAGTACTTC. Translation gives CASSLQTAGYEQYF.

The V and J genes are TRBV5-1 and TRBJ2-1, with D perhaps assigned TRBD1 or TRBD2 (5 bases each). CDR1 is SGHRS, CDR2 YFSETQ, per germline. The CDR3 is made up of 13 amino acids. The ends were cut back, 4 bases at V and 8 bases at J, with 13 bases in the middle. CDR3 DNA: TGCGCCAGCAGCCCCCGGGACGACCATGAGCAGTTCTTC. It specifies CASSPRDDHEQFF.

V gene TRBV27 combines with J gene TRBJ2-5, with D perhaps matching TRBD1 (5 bases). The V gene lost 3 bases and the J gene lost 5 bases, with 10 bases spanning the gap. Looked up from germline, CDR1 is MNHEY and CDR2 is SMNVEV (reference sequence). The CDR3 is 13 amino acids. CDR3 amino acids: CASSLTVRETQYF. Written as DNA, the CDR3 is TGTGCCAGCAGTTTGACAGTGAGGGAGACCCAGTACTTC.

The chain joins TRBV4-1 to TRBJ1-4; D is ambiguous. Trimming cost V 3 bases and J 8 bases, with 16 bases left between them. The V gene's germline CDR1 is MGHRA and CDR2 YSYEKL. The CDR3 is 15 residues long. DNA for the CDR3: TGCGCCAGCAGCCATCCCCTGGGGATCCGGGAAAAACTGTTTTTT. It is translated as CASSHPLGIREKLFF.